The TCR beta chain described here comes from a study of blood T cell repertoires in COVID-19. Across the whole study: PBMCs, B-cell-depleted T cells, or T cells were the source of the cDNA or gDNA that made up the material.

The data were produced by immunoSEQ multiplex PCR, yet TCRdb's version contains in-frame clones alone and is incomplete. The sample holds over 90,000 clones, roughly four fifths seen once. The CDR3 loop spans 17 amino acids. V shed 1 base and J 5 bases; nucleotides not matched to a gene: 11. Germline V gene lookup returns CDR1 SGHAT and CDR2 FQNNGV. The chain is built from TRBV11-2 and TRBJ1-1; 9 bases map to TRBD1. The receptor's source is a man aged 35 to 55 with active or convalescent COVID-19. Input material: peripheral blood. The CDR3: CASSLVVGTGPGTEAFF. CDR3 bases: TGTGCCAGCAGCTTAGTAGTAGGGACAGGGCCGGGGACTGAAGCTTTCTTT.